The clone carrying this T cell receptor beta chain was counted many times. The V and J ends lost 1 base and 7 bases respectively, with 8 bases between them. The CDR3 is 12 residues long. The germline V gene has CDR1 GTSNPN and CDR2 SVGIG (reference sequence). RNA transcripts served as the template for amplifying TCR beta CDR3 regions. First-round RT-PCR of the TCR CDR3 relied on the HTBI primer set. TCRdb reprocessed the multiplex PCR reads via MiXCR and lists one record per CDR3 protein. The repertoire has 600,000 to 650,000 distinct CDR3 sequences, around 21% of them found once; the top ten carry under 35%. The data derive from a study of T cells in Graves' hyperthyroidism and ophthalmopathy.

This receptor was obtained from a man under 40 with Graves' ophthalmopathy. Source material: blood. V gene TRBV30 combines with J gene TRBJ1-5; D is unresolved. CDR3 sequence: CAWSDPNQPQHF. CDR3 nucleotides: TGTGCCTGGAGTGACCCAAACCAGCCCCAGCATTTT.